This passage covers 26 T cell receptor delta chains from one sample sequenced in a study of γδ T cells in repeated Plasmodium falciparum infection. TCRdb redid the clone calls on the multiplex PCR reads with CATT. The sample consists of more than 70,000 delta-chain clones, 0.98% of them appearing once. Gammadelta T cells were flow-sorted from PBMC into Vgamma9/Vdelta2+ and Vdelta2-negative populations for bulk analysis. The source material was gamma-delta T cells from blood. The receptors derive from a pool of human donors (malaria-infected and uninfected, not separated).

The table lists this clone with a few counts. A far larger clone is off by one base, so a read error is likely. This specimen includes other DNA sequences encoding the same CDR3. The chain employs TRDV1 and TRDJ1; 8 nucleotides match TRDD3. The J gene was not available in TCRdb and was assigned here by matching the DNA to germline segments. The CDR3 runs 20 residues. CDR1 is TSWWSYY and CDR2 is QGS in the germline V gene. The CDR3 sequence is CALGELELRGDKVYTDKLIF. Here the CDR3 DNA reads TGTGCTCTTGGGGAACTGGAACTTCGGGGGGATAAGGTATACACTGATAAACTCATCTTT.

A note on this clone: One base separates it from a far larger clone, so it is likely a read error. The CDR3 DNA follows: TGTGCTTGTGACACCGGGGGACTTTACACCGATAAACTCATCTTT. Protein sequence: CACDTGGLYTDKLIF. This sequence joins TRDV2 and TRDJ1, with D possibly TRDD3 on 6 matching bases. Matching the DNA to germline supplied the J gene, which TCRdb does not give. CDR1 is GEAIGNYY, CDR2 EKD, per germline. This CDR3 comprises 15 residues.

Concerning this clone itself: The translation of this DNA and the TCRdb protein of a much larger clone differ at residue 14, probably owing to a read error; the protein shown here is translated from the DNA. The gene calls are TRDV1 and TRDJ1, with D perhaps being TRDD2 or TRDD3 (6 bases each). Here the J gene was assigned by germline matching of the DNA, as TCRdb has none. The CDR3 has 18 residues. Germline CDR1 is TSWWSYY and CDR2 is QGS. The CDR3 nucleotides read TGTGCTCTTGGGGAACTAAGTCCTACGGAGGATACAACCGGTAAACTCATCTTT. Translating it yields CALGELSPTEDTTGKLIF.

This clone was counted only a few times. This DNA's translation differs at residue 8 from TCRdb's protein, which comes from a much larger clone; a read error is likely, and the protein shown is translated from the DNA. The chain combines TRDV2 with TRDJ3, with a possible D match to TRDD3 (5 bases). The J gene was missing in TCRdb and was found by matching the end of the DNA to germline. CDR1 is GEAIGNYY and CDR2 is EKD in the germline V gene. The CDR3 consists of 19 residues. The V end lost 0 bases, the J end lost 1 base, and 15 bases lay between the germline ends. The CDR3 spells CACDTTLSWASWDTRQMFF. The DNA of the CDR3 is TGTGCCTGTGACACCACGTTGAGCTGGGCTTCCTGGGACACCCGACAGATGTTTTTC.

In the case of this clone: This DNA translates differently at residue 14 from the TCRdb protein, which is that of a much larger clone; a read error is likely, and the protein shown is the DNA's own translation. The genes are TRDV2 and TRDJ1; D ambiguous. TCRdb offers no J gene call, so here the DNA was matched to germline to obtain one. CDR3 length: 18 residues. CDR1 is GEAIGNYY, CDR2 EKD, per germline. This CDR3 reads CACDTKYYQPMYTNKLIF. The CDR3 DNA is TGTGCCTGTGACACGAAGTACTACCAGCCGATGTACACCAATAAACTCATCTTT.

As concerns this clone: A far larger clone is one nucleotide away, so this likely arose from a read error. Other DNA sequences from this sample encode an identical CDR3 as well. The chain combines TRDV1 with TRDJ1, with 9 bases aligning to TRDD3. Germline V gene sequence: CDR1 TSWWSYY, CDR2 QGS. Trimming at V came to 1 base and at J to 1 base, leaving 13 bases not matched to a gene. The CDR3 sequence is 19 residues long. The CDR3 protein is CALGERITRGIPPTDKLIF. CDR3 sequence (DNA): TGTGCTCTTGGGGAACGGATCACTAGGGGGATACCGCCCACCGATAAACTCATCTTT.

This clone came up a few times. Only one base separates this from a far larger clonotype, so it likely reflects a read error. At the DNA level, this CDR3 is encoded by other sequences in the same sample as well. No J gene was called, and the V gene is TRDV2; the listed D gene, TRDD3, was not tested against the DNA. CDR1 and CDR2 (germline): GEAIGNYY, EKD. The CDR3 runs to 14 residues. The CDR3 region is CACDTGGPRGKLIF. The CDR3 DNA reads TGTGCCTGTGACACTGGGGGTCCCCGTGGGAAACTCATCTTC.

Comments on this clone: A far larger clone is one base from this, pointing to a likely read error. The same CDR3 also results from other DNA sequences found in this sample. The chain couples TRDV1 to TRDJ1; 12 nucleotides align to TRDD3. Here the J gene came from matching the DNA to germline, since TCRdb omits it. Per germline, CDR1 TSWWSYY and CDR2 QGS. The CDR3 extends over 21 amino acids. The CDR3 coding sequence is TGTGCTCTCGGGGAACTAGGTAGCCTGTCTACTGGGGGATACATCCCCGATAAACTCATCTTT. Residues: CALGELGSLSTGGYIPDKLIF.

This clone has a handful of counts. A read error is possible here, since a much larger clone lies one base away. The DNA is omitted, as the CDR3 cannot be located on it reliably, and the CDR3 follows TCRdb's listing. The gene calls are TRAV29/DV5 and TRDJ1; TRDD3, the table's D call, was not compared with the DNA. Looked up from germline, CDR1 is NSMFDY and CDR2 is ISSIKDK. The CDR3 length equals 25 residues, ends included. The CDR3 loop reads CSVLLCSKRSPYQRLGAKYTDKLIF.

This clone came up a few times. A read error is likely here: a far larger clone is one base away. At the DNA level, this CDR3 is encoded by other sequences in the same sample as well. For the V gene the call is TRDV1; the J gene has no call; TRDD3 is the table's D call and was not checked against the DNA. Germline lookup yields CDR1 TSWWSYY and CDR2 QGS. There are 21 residues in the CDR3. Here the CDR3 DNA reads TGTGCTCTTGGGGAGGGAACCCTTCGCCCTGCTAGGTGGGGGATAAGCGATAAACTCATCTTC. Translation: CALGEGTLRPARWGISDKLIF.

This clone was observed a few times. The translation of this DNA and the TCRdb protein of a much larger clone differ at residue 8, probably owing to a read error; the protein shown here is translated from the DNA. The chain couples TRDV2 to TRDJ1, with TRDD3 matching over 10 bases. This CDR3 contains 18 residues. With V trimmed by 0 bases and J by 1 base, 10 bases remained unmatched. The germline CDR1 and CDR2 sequences are GEAIGNYY and EKD. The CDR3, as DNA: TGTGCCTGTGACACCGTTGTAACTGGGGGATCCATCACCGATAAACTCATCTTT. It specifies CACDTVVTGGSITDKLIF.

A word on this clone: The mismatch at residue 11 between this DNA's translation and the TCRdb protein of a much larger clone likely reflects a read error; the protein shown is translated from the DNA. The rearrangement links TRDV1 to TRDJ1, with D unresolved. Here the J gene was assigned by germline matching of the DNA, as TCRdb has none. The CDR3 length is 15 residues. V was pared by 1 base and J by 6 bases, with 15 bases between. CDR1 is TSWWSYY and CDR2 is QGS in the germline V gene. This CDR3 reads CALGEPDSRANKLIF. Here the CDR3 DNA reads TGTGCTCTTGGGGAACCGGACAGTAGGGCCAATAAACTCATCTTT.

In this sample, this clone is medium-sized. This same CDR3 is encoded by further DNA sequences in the sample. This chain joins TRDV2 and TRDJ1, with 10 positions matching TRDD3. Unmatched junction bases numbered 13, after V lost 3 bases and J lost 1 base. CDR3 length equals 18 residues. Germline-derived CDR1 and CDR2 are GEAIGNYY and EKD. The DNA of the CDR3 is TGTGCCTGTGACGGGAGTACTGGGGGATCCATCCCCACCGATAAACTCATCTTT. It is translated as CACDGSTGGSIPTDKLIF.

This clone was counted a few times. The mismatch at residue 3 between this DNA's translation and the TCRdb protein of a much larger clone likely reflects a read error; the protein shown is translated from the DNA. The J gene is TRDJ1, the V gene TRDV2; D is perhaps TRDD2 (6 bases). TCRdb leaves out the J gene; it was filled in here by matching the DNA to germline. The CDR3 has 15 residues. The germline gives CDR1 GEAIGNYY, CDR2 EKD. CDR3 coding DNA: TGTGCCCGTGACACTTCCTGGAGCAACACCGATAAACTCATCTTT. This translates into CARDTSWSNTDKLIF.

This clone was detected a few times. It is likely a read error: a sequence one base away is far more abundant. This sample includes further DNA sequences coding for the same CDR3. The rearrangement joins TRDV2 to TRDJ1; D is ambiguous. TCRdb records no J gene; here it was assigned by comparing the DNA to germline. This CDR3 is 16 amino acids long. CDR1 is GEAIGNYY, CDR2 EKD, per germline. The CDR3 region has the DNA TGCGCCTGTGACACCCGTATCGCCCCGTACACCGATAAACTCATCTTT. This gives the protein CACDTRIAPYTDKLIF.

This clone turned up a few times. A far bigger clonotype differs at one base, so this is likely a read error. The sample contains more than one DNA sequence encoding this CDR3. The chain recombines TRDV1 with TRDJ1, with 11 nucleotides matching TRDD3. TCRdb lists no J gene, so it was determined here by aligning the DNA to germline. Germline values: CDR1 TSWWSYY, CDR2 QGS. J gave up 1 base and V 0 bases, and 31 bases lay outside the gene matches. The CDR3 length is 26 residues. CDR3 sequence (DNA): TGTGCTCTTGGGGAACTGGTCCCAATCCTTCCCCTACTGGGGGATAATGAGGGTGCGGGCACCGATAAACTCATCTTT. Its protein product is CALGELVPILPLLGDNEGAGTDKLIF.

This clone has more than one count but fewer than ten. The protein TCRdb lists belongs to a much larger clone and differs from this DNA's translation at residue 13, which points to a read error; the protein shown is made from the DNA. The rearrangement links TRDV2 to TRDJ1; 13 bases align to TRDD3. The J gene, missing from TCRdb, was assigned here through DNA to germline matching. Germline V gives CDR1 GEAIGNYY, CDR2 EKD. The CDR3 contains 18 residues. Trimming took 1 base from V and 9 from J; bases not matched to a gene: 16. CDR3 nucleotides: TGTGCCTGTGACACTGCCCAACTGGGGGATACGCTGGCCAGACAACTCATCTTT. Amino acids: CACDTAQLGDTLARQLIF.

A remark on this clone: The translation of this DNA and the TCRdb protein of a much larger clone differ at residue 17, probably owing to a read error; the protein shown here is translated from the DNA. This chain connects TRDV1 to TRDJ1; perhaps D is TRDD2 or TRDD3 (5 bases each). CDR1 is TSWWSYY, CDR2 QGS, per germline. The CDR3 has 19 residues. The CDR3 spells CALGELLLEPSGRRDKPIF. DNA of the CDR3: TGTGCTCTTGGGGAACTACTCCTAGAGCCCTCGGGGAGGCGCGATAAACCCATCTTT.

In this sample, this clone turned up a few times. The protein TCRdb gives is from a much larger clone and does not agree with this DNA's translation at residue 13, likely a read error; the protein shown here comes from the DNA. The rearrangement links TRDV2 to TRDJ1, with D perhaps given as TRDD2 or TRDD3 (6 bases each). Assignment of the J gene here rests on matching the DNA to germline, because TCRdb gives none. Per the germline V gene, CDR1 is GEAIGNYY and CDR2 is EKD. Trimming cost V 0 bases and J 6 bases, with 43 bases left between them. The CDR3 totals 24 residues. The CDR3 protein is CACDTLAPSPTARGSYTDGHKLIF. The CDR3 region has the DNA TGTGCCTGTGACACCCTGGCCCCCTCTCCTACGGCTAGGGGATCGTACACCGATGGTCATAAACTCATCTTT.

This clone was detected a few times. The TCRdb protein comes from a much larger clone and disagrees with this DNA's translation at residue 4, likely due to a read error; the protein given here is derived from the DNA. The V and J genes are TRDV2 and TRDJ1; TRDD3 aligns across 13 bases. TCRdb supplies no J gene; here it was assigned by aligning the nucleotide sequence to germline. The V gene's germline CDR1 is GEAIGNYY and CDR2 EKD. The CDR3 loop spans 18 amino acids. The DNA for the CDR3 is TGTGCCTGTAACACTGGGTACTGGGGGATACGGAACACCGATAAACTCATCTTT. Protein sequence: CACNTGYWGIRNTDKLIF.

Only a few counts were recorded for this clone. A far larger clone is just one base off, so this is likely a read error. The sample has other DNA sequences that encode this CDR3 too. With the J gene uncalled, the V gene is TRDV2; the table's D call, TRDD3, has no DNA check behind it. CDR1 and CDR2 (germline): GEAIGNYY, EKD. The CDR3 has 19 amino acids. The CDR3 here is CACDTLPLLGDNDTDKLIF. The CDR3 region has the DNA TGTGCCTGTGACACCCTCCCGTTACTGGGGGATAATGACACCGATAAACTCATCTTC.

A note on this clone: This DNA translates differently at residue 7 from the TCRdb protein, which is that of a much larger clone; a read error is likely, and the protein shown is the DNA's own translation. V and J are TRDV1 and TRDJ1, with D maybe TRDD2 (8 bases). The J gene, left out of TCRdb, was set here by checking the DNA against germline. The CDR3 is 26 residues long. Germline-derived CDR1 and CDR2 are TSWWSYY and QGS. V lost 3 bases and J lost 5, with 49 bases in between. CDR3 residues: CALGDSLFLRKSVLGTPIRPIDKLIF. The CDR3 coding sequence is TGTGCTCTTGGGGACTCTCTCTTCCTACGTAAAAGTGTACTGGGGACCCCCATTCGTCCGATTGATAAACTCATCTTT.

To note about this clone: TCRdb attributes to this sequence the protein of a much larger clone, which differs from the DNA translation at residue 23; a read error is likely, and the protein displayed is translated from the DNA. For the V gene the call is TRDV1; the J gene has no call; TRDD3 is taken as the D call from the table, unchecked against the DNA. Germline-derived CDR1 and CDR2 are TSWWSYY and QGS. The CDR3 sequence is 24 residues long. CDR3 nucleotide sequence: TGTGCTCTTGGGGAACGCTCCCACGTCAGGGGTGGGCTGGGGCAATTTCCCTACACCGATAAACTCACCTTT. Translating gives CALGERSHVRGGLGQFPYTDKLTF.

About this clone: The TCRdb protein comes from a much larger clone and disagrees with this DNA's translation at residue 5, likely due to a read error; the protein given here is derived from the DNA. CDR3 nucleotides: TGTGCCTGTGACCCCCTTGGTGGGGGATTCTTTTCGTCGTACACCGATAAACTCATCTTT. It codes for CACDPLGGGFFSSYTDKLIF. This rearrangement joins TRDV2 to TRDJ1, with 8 bases that match TRDD3. The J gene comes from matching the DNA to germline here; TCRdb lacks it. The CDR3 contains 20 residues. With V trimmed by 3 bases and J by 0 bases, 20 bases remained unmatched. Germline V gene sequence: CDR1 GEAIGNYY, CDR2 EKD.

Concerning this clone itself: The mismatch at residue 13 between this DNA's translation and the TCRdb protein of a much larger clone likely reflects a read error; the protein shown is translated from the DNA. The CDR3: CACDRLGDTRMKGLIF. CDR3 in DNA: TGTGCCTGTGACAGACTGGGGGATACAAGAATGAAGGGACTCATCTTT. This chain joins TRDV2 and TRDJ1; 12 nucleotides align to TRDD3. Here the J gene was assigned by germline matching of the DNA, as TCRdb has none. Germline V gene sequence: CDR1 GEAIGNYY, CDR2 EKD. Trimming cost V 2 bases and J 10 bases; bases outside gene matches: 13. The CDR3 covers 16 residues.

This clone was observed at least ten times. Only one base separates this from a far larger clonotype, so it likely reflects a read error. Other DNA sequences in the sample encode the same CDR3. The J gene is TRDJ1, the V gene TRDV2; D gene unclear. The J gene is not listed in TCRdb, so it was assigned here from a DNA match to germline. CDR1 and CDR2 from the germline V gene are GEAIGNYY and EKD. The CDR3 extends over 14 amino acids. Trimming stripped 0 bases from V and 10 bases from J, with 17 bases between. Here the CDR3 reads CACDTPFVVGVLIF. The CDR3 bases are TGTGCCTGTGACACCCCTTTTGTGGTTGGCGTACTCATCTTT.